The next 4 T cell receptor beta chains were all read from a single sample in a study of immune evolution from preneoplasia to lung adenocarcinoma. Produced via immunoSEQ multiplex PCR; TCRdb's table is partial and in-frame only. The sample lists approximately 4,100 clones; about 80% were seen once. The sequencing input was FFPE minimally invasive lung adenocarcinoma tissue. Receptors were obtained from a person in their 60s with lung adenocarcinoma.

This clone was counted a single time. V and J are TRBV5-5 and TRBJ2-3; D is unclear. The CDR3 spans 12 residues. Germline lookup yields CDR1 SGHKS and CDR2 YYEKEE (reference sequence). V was shortened by 0 bases and J by 9 bases, with 8 bases between the two germline ends. The CDR3 region is CASSLVGGTQYF. The CDR3 DNA reads TGTGCCAGCAGCTTGGTGGGTGGAACGCAGTATTTT.

The genes are TRBV19 and TRBJ2-2; D might be TRBD2 (5 bases). V lost 8 bases, J lost 0 bases, and 16 bases lay in between. The V gene's germline CDR1 is LNHDA and CDR2 SQIVND (reference sequence). The CDR3 spans 16 residues. The CDR3, as DNA: TGTGCCAGTGTACCCGAAGCCGGGACGAACACCGGGGAGCTGTTTTTT. It specifies CASVPEAGTNTGELFF.

J is TRBJ1-1 and V is TRBV19; D unclear. This CDR3 is built from 13 residues. Per the germline V gene, CDR1 is LNHDA and CDR2 is SQIVND (reference sequence). Trimming removed 6 bases at V and 3 bases at J, with 11 bases between. CDR3 protein: CASSAVGDTEAFF. DNA for the CDR3: TGTGCCAGTAGCGCAGTTGGAGACACTGAAGCTTTCTTT.

This clone was observed a single time. This chain joins TRBV5-1 and TRBJ1-1; the match to TRBD1 covers 9 bases. The CDR3 is 15 residues long. Germline assignment: CDR1 SGHRS and CDR2 YFSETQ. The J segment lost 1 base and the V segment lost 0 bases, leaving 1 base of the junction unmatched. The CDR3 nucleotides are TGCGCCAGCAGCTTGGGGGGACAGGGGAACACTGAAGCTTTCTTT. This gives the protein CASSLGGQGNTEAFF.